The rows below give T cell receptor beta chains drawn from one sample of a study of lymphopenia after photon versus proton radiotherapy. Libraries were prepared by immunoSEQ multiplex PCR; TCRdb keeps only in-frame clonotypes and omits some of them. The sample records some 16,000 clones, 65% to 90% being singletons. The input for sequencing was peripheral blood, taken from a patient treated with proton-based radiotherapy. Receptors originate from an older man with pancreatic cancer. Each CDR3 is given with its conserved first and last residue. The D gene is left open where the match is weak. Clone size, where shown, is once, few, many, or a class for clones that have expanded.

V gene	D gene	clone size	CDR3 length	J gene	CDR3 DNA	CDR3 protein
TRBV7-7	NA	NA	13	TRBJ1-1	TGTGCCAGCAGCTTAGGGTCAAACACTGAAGCTTTCTTT	CASSLGSNTEAFF
TRBV5-6	NA	once	16	TRBJ1-3	TGTGCCAGCAGCTTTTTTTGGCGGAGCACTGGAAACACCATATATTTT	CASSFFWRSTGNTIYF
TRBV4-1	NA	NA	13	TRBJ1-1	TGCGCCAGCAGCCAAGTTCACAGGGCTGAAGCTTTCTTT	CASSQVHRAEAFF
TRBV30	TRBD1	NA	14	TRBJ1-3	TGTGCCTGGGGGACAGGGGGTCATGGAAACACCATATATTTT	CAWGTGGHGNTIYF
TRBV2	TRBD1	NA	14	TRBJ2-2	TGTGCCAGCAGGGGGGACAGGGGAATCGGGGAGCTGTTTTTT	CASRGDRGIGELFF
TRBV2	TRBD1	NA	16	TRBJ1-4	TGTGCCAGCCTCGGGCTACTACAGGGGGTATATGAAAAACTGTTTTTT	CASLGLLQGVYEKLFF
TRBV30	NA	NA	14	TRBJ1-2	TGTGCCTGGAGTTCGGCACTTATTTCCTATGGCTACACCTTC	CAWSSALISYGYTF
TRBV30	NA	NA	10	TRBJ1-2	TGTGCCTGGAGTCGGTATGGCTACACCTTC	CAWSRYGYTF
TRBV2	TRBD1	NA	13	TRBJ1-6	TGTGCCAGCGGACAGGGTAACAATTCACCCCTCCACTTT	CASGQGNNSPLHF
TRBV11-2	TRBD2	once	17	TRBJ2-5	TGTGCCAGCAGCTTAGATAGACTAGCCACGGACAAAGAGACCCAGTACTTC	CASSLDRLATDKETQYF
TRBV11-2	NA	NA	14	TRBJ2-7	TGTGCCAGCAGCTTTGGGGGGACCTCCTACGAGCAGTACTTC	CASSFGGTSYEQYF
TRBV20-1	NA	NA	11	TRBJ2-1	TGCAGTGCTCAGAACTACAATGAGCAGTTCTTC	CSAQNYNEQFF
TRBV5-4	TRBD1	NA	18	TRBJ1-2	TGTGCCAGCAGCAACTTCAGGGGACAGGGGTCGAGGGGGTATGGCTACACCTTC	CASSNFRGQGSRGYGYTF
TRBV6-5	NA	NA	14	TRBJ1-1	TGTGCCAGCAGTTACATGTGGGGGAACACTGAAGCTTTCTTT	CASSYMWGNTEAFF
TRBV5-6	TRBD2	NA	15	TRBJ2-1	TGTGCCAGCAGCTCCCGGGTAGCGGGAGGGGATGAGCAGTTCTTC	CASSSRVAGGDEQFF
TRBV5-4	NA	few	15	TRBJ1-2	TGTGCCAGCAGCCACCCGGACGGTTTCGGCTATGGCTACACCTTC	CASSHPDGFGYGYTF
TRBV7-7	TRBD2	NA	18	TRBJ2-3	TGTGCCAGCAGCTTTAGCGGGGGGCCGTCCGAAAGCACAGATACGCAGTATTTT	CASSFSGGPSESTDTQYF
TRBV5-1	TRBD2	NA	14	TRBJ2-5	TGCGCCAGCAGCCCCCCGGGGGGGAAGAGATCCCAGTACTTC	CASSPPGGKRSQYF
TRBV6-6	NA	NA	11	TRBJ1-1	TGTGCCAGCAGCCCGGGGACTGAAGCTTTCTTT	CASSPGTEAFF
TRBV2	NA	NA	12	TRBJ1-1	TGTGCCAGCAGCGAAACTGTCACTGAAGCTTTCTTT	CASSETVTEAFF